The T cell receptor (beta chain) described here comes from a study of human T cells and chemical hapten exposure. The time point: patch test 3, about 24 weeks after DPC sensitization. The sample's treatment: therapeutic diphenylcyclopropenone sensitization with weekly scalp DPC. Whole blood that had not been fractionated was the source of extracted total RNA. The trim removed 6 bases at V and 9 bases at J, leaving 5 bases unmatched. From germline, CDR1 is LGHDT and CDR2 YNNKEL (reference sequence). The CDR3 sequence is 12 residues long. TCRdb independently ran MiXCR on the RACE reads; one entry per CDR3 protein. The table has over 65,000 distinct CDR3 sequences, around 10% seen once. This clonotype was picked up a small number of times.

The sequencing used whole blood, collected in connection with sensitization to the hapten diphenylcyclopropenone (DPC). The chain carries TRBV3-1 and TRBJ1-2; 9 bases are shared with TRBD1. This receptor was taken from a woman aged 50 to 60 with alopecia areata. Some clones in this sample may be carry-over from other donors' samples. The CDR3 DNA reads as TGTGCCAGCAGGAGGACAGGGGAGAGCTACACCTTC. Its translation is CASRRTGESYTF.